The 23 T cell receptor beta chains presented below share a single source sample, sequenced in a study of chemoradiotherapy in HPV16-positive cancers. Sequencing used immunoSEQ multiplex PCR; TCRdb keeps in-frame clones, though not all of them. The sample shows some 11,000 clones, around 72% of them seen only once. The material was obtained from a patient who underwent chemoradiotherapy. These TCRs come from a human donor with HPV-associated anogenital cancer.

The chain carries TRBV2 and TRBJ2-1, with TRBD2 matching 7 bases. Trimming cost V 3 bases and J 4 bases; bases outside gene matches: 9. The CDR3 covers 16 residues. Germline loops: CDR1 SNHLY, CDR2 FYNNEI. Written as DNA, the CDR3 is TGTGCCAGCAGTGACCCCGGGGGGATAGGGTACAATGAGCAGTTCTTC. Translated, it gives CASSDPGGIGYNEQFF.

CDR3 protein: CASSLWGQEGRDTEAFF. DNA of the CDR3: TGTGCCAGCAGCTTATGGGGCCAAGAAGGCAGGGATACTGAAGCTTTCTTT. The gene calls are TRBV7-9 and TRBJ1-1; weak D call: TRBD1 (5 bases). Trimming removed 2 bases from V and 5 bases from J, with 21 bases in between. CDR1 and CDR2 from the germline V gene are SEHNR and FQNEAQ (reference sequence). CDR3 length: 17 residues. The full variable domain, rest sourced from reference TRBV7-9 and TRBJ1-1, is DTGVSQNPRHKITKRGQNVTFRCDPISEHNRLYWYRQTLGQGPEFLTYFQNEAQLEKSRLLSDRFSAERPKGSFSTLEIQRTEQGDSAMYLCASSLWGQEGRDTEAFFGQGTRLTVV.

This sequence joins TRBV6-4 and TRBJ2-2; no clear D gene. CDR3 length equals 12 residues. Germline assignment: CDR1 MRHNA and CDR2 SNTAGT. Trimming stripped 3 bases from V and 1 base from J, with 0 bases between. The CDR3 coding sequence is TGTGCCAGCAGTGAGAACACCGGGGAGCTGTTTTTT. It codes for CASSENTGELFF.

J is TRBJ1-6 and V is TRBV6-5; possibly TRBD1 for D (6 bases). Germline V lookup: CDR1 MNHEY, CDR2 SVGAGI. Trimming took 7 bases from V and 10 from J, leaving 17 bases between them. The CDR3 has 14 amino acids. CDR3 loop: CASKQGPPRSPLHF. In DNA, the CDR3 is TGTGCCAGCAAACAGGGTCCTCCGAGGTCACCCCTCCACTTT.

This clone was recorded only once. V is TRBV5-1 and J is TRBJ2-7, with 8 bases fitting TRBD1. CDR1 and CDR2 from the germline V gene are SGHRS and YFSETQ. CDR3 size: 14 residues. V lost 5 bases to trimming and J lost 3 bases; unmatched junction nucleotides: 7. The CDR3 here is CASSVQGGLYEQYF. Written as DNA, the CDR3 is TGCGCCAGCAGTGTACAGGGGGGACTCTACGAGCAGTACTTC.

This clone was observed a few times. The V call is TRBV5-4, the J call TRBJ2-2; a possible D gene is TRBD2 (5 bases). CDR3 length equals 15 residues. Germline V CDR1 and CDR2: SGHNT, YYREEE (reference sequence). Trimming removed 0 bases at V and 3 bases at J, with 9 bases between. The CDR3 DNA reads TGTGCCAGCAGCTTGGCGGGATCCCACACCGGGGAGCTGTTTTTT. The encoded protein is CASSLAGSHTGELFF.

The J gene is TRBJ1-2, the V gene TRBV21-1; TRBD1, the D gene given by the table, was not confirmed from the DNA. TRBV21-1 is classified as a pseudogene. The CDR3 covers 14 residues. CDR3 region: CASSKEVSSRGYTF. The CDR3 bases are TGTGCCAGCAGCAAAGAGGTGAGCAGCAGGGGCTACACCTTC.

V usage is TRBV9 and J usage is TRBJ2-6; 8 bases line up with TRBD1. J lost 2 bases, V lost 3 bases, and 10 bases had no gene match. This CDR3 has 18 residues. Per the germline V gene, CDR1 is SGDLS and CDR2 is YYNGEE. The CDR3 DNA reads TGTGCCAGCAGCGAGGCGCAGGGGGCGCTTACTGGGGCCAACGTCCTGACTTTC. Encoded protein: CASSEAQGALTGANVLTF.

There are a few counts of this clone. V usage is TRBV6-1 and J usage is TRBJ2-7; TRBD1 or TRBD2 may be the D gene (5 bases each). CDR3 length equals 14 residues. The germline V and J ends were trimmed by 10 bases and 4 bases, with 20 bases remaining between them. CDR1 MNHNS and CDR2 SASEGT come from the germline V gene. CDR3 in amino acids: CATNTGPAEYEQYF. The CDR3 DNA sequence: TGTGCCACCAATACGGGACCCGCCGAATACGAGCAGTACTTC.

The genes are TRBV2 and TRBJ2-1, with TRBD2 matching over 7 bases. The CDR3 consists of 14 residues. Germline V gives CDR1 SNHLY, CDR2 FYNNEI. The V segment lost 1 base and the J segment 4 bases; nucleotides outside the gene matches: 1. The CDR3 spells CASSEEGGYNEQFF. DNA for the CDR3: TGTGCCAGCAGTGAAGAGGGAGGGTACAATGAGCAGTTCTTC.

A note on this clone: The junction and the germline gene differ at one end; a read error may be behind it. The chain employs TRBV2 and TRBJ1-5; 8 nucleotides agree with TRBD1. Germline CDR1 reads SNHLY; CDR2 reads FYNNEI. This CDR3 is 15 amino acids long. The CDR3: CASREGTGANQPQHF. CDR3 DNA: TGTGCCAGCAGGGAAGGGACAGGCGCCAATCAGCCCCAGCATTTT.

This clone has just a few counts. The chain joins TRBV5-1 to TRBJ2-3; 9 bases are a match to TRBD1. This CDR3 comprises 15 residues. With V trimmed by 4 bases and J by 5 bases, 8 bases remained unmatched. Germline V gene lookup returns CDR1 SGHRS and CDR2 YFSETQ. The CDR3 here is CASSLGDREGDTQYF. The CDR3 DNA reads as TGCGCCAGCAGCCTCGGGGACAGGGAGGGAGATACGCAGTATTTT.

The CDR3 region is CASSETAEPGRSEQFF. The DNA of the CDR3 is TGTGCCAGCAGCGAAACAGCCGAACCCGGACGTAGTGAGCAGTTCTTC. V gene TRBV2 combines with J gene TRBJ2-1; D is uncertain. CDR3 length: 16 amino acids. Germline CDR1 is SNHLY and CDR2 is FYNNEI. V was trimmed by 6 bases and J by 9 bases, leaving 24 bases between them.

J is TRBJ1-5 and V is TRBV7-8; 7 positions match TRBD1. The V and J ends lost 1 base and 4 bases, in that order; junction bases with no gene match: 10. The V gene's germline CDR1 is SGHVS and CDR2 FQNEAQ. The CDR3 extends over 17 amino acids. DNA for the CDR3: TGTGCCAGCAGCTTAGAGGCCACCCGGGACAGAAATCAGCCCCAGCATTTT. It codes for CASSLEATRDRNQPQHF.

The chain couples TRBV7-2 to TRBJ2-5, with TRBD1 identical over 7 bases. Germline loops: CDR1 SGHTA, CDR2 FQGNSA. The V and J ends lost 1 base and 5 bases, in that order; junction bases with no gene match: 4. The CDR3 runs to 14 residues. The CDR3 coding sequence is TGTGCCAGCAGCTTAGTAGGGGGCCGGGAGACCCAGTACTTC. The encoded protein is CASSLVGGRETQYF.

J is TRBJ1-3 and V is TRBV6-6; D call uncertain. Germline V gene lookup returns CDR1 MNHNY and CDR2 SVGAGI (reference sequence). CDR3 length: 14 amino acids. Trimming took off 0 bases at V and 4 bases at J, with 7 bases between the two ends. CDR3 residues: CASSYSLSGNTIYF. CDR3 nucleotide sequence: TGTGCCAGCAGTTACTCGTTGTCAGGAAACACCATATATTTT.

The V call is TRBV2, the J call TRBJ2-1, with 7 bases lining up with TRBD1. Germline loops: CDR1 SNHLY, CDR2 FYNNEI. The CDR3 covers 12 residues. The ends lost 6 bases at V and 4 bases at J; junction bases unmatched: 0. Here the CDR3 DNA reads TGTGCCAGCAGGGACAGGTACAATGAGCAGTTCTTC. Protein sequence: CASRDRYNEQFF.

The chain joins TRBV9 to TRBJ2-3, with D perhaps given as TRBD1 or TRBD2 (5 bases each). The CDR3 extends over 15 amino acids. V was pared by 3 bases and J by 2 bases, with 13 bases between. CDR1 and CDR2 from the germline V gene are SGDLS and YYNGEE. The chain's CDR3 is CASSEGLRVTDTQYF. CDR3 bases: TGTGCCAGCAGCGAGGGGCTGCGGGTCACAGATACGCAGTATTTT.

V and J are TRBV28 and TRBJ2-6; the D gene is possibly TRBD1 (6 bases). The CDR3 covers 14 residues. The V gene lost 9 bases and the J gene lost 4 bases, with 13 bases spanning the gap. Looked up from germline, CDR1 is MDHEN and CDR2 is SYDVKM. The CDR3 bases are TGTGCCAGTACAGGGTTCGGAGGGGCCAACGTCCTGACTTTC. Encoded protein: CASTGFGGANVLTF.

CDR3 sequence reads: CASSVRPVGTEAFF. CDR3 nucleotide sequence: TGTGCCAGCAGCGTAAGGCCGGTGGGGACTGAAGCTTTCTTT. The chain is built from TRBV9 and TRBJ1-1; D is undetermined. The CDR3 contains 14 residues. In germline, CDR1 is SGDLS, CDR2 YYNGEE. The ends were cut back, 1 base at V and 5 bases at J, with 12 bases in the middle.

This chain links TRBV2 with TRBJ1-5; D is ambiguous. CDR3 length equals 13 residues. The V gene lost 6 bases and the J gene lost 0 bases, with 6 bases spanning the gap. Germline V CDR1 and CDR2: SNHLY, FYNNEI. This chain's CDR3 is CASRPDSNQPQHF. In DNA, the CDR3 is TGTGCCAGCAGGCCCGATAGCAATCAGCCCCAGCATTTT.

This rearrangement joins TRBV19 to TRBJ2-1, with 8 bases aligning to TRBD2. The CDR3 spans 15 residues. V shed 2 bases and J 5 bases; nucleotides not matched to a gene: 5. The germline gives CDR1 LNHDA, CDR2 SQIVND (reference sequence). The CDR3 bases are TGTGCCAGTAGTATATCAGCGGGAGTGAACAATGAGCAGTTCTTC. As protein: CASSISAGVNNEQFF.

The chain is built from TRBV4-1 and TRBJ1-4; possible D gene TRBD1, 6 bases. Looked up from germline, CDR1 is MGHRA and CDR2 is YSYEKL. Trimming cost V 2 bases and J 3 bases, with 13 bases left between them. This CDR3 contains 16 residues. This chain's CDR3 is CASSQQRTASNEKLFF. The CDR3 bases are TGCGCCAGCAGCCAACAGCGGACAGCGTCTAATGAAAAACTGTTTTTT.